This note documents a single T cell receptor beta chain sequence. Its antigen is not known. The data derive from a study of cytomegalovirus exposure and HLA in healthy donors. Findings of the study overall: The authors enumerated some 170 TCR beta chains as linked to cytomegalovirus.

Some clones are missing from TCRdb's copy, which holds only in-frame ones; the method was immunoSEQ multiplex PCR. The sample consists of fewer than 150,000 clones, around 88% of them appearing once. Germline values: CDR1 LNHDA, CDR2 SQIVND (reference sequence). With 4 bases clipped from V and 4 bases from J, the junction kept 9 bases outside the gene matches. This CDR3 has 16 amino acids. V is TRBV19 and J is TRBJ2-7; TRBD2 aligns across 11 bases. The specimen sequenced was PBMCs. This clonotype was obtained from a woman under 30 in good health and CMV-seropositive. The CDR3 bases are TGTGCCAGTAGTAGAGATACTAGCGGGGGTAGATACGAGCAGTACTTC. It encodes CASSRDTSGGRYEQYF.